This TCR beta chain was recovered during a study of shared clonotypes between healthy human individuals. Background on the study: CD4 naive and CD4 memory each took three plates per donor, while CD8 naive took two and CD8 memory one.

Study-wide findings and caveats: Shared clonotypes across all four donors exceeded non-shared ones in generation probability. Only a few donors were included, so the genetic and exposure-history diversity represented was limited.

This table comes from immunoSEQ multiplex PCR, and its TCRdb copy is limited to in-frame clones, with some not included. Of about 1.1 million clones detected, 60% to 80% appear once; the ten largest clones hold over 0.8%. The CDR3 covers 14 residues. Germline V gene lookup returns CDR1 SGHRS and CDR2 YFSETQ. Trimming cost V 4 bases and J 7 bases; bases outside gene matches: 8. Concerning this clone itself: Its cognate antigen is unknown.

The clonotype originates from a man in his late teens or twenties in good health. Some clones in this sample may be carry-over from other donors' samples. V and J are TRBV5-1 and TRBJ1-2; 9 bases line up with TRBD1. Sample: memory CD4+ T cells from PBMCs. Specified subset: CD45RA-negative fraction. CDR3 DNA: TGCGCCAGCAGCCCCGGACAGGGGAGGATTGGCTACACCTTC. It codes for CASSPGQGRIGYTF.